This TCR beta chain was recovered during a study of CD8 T cells in ankylosing spondylitis. Study outcomes and limitations: It appeared that ankylosing spondylitis blood was characterized by a TCR beta motif of about 8 highly homologous variants. Existing reports had already noted some motif variants in reactive arthritis synovial fluid and blood.

Each TCR beta library was made by quantitative 5'-RACE that incorporated molecular barcodes. From the 5' RACE reads, TCRdb called clonotypes with MiXCR, one entry per CDR3 protein. The top ten clones hold roughly 16% of a sample with roughly 170,000 distinct CDR3 sequences, around 8.9% of them seen once. This clonotype was detected only a few times. Its matching antigen is unknown. Germline-derived CDR1 and CDR2 are MNHEY and SMNVEV (reference sequence). This CDR3 spans 13 amino acids. Trimming took off 6 bases at V and 4 bases at J, with 12 bases between the two ends. This sequence was found in a female donor with ankylosing spondylitis or in good health (not recorded which). The chain joins TRBV27 to TRBJ1-1; no definite D call. The material sequenced was blood, either unsorted or a sorted T cell fraction (not recorded which). The CDR3 region has the DNA TGTGCCAGCAGCGGAGGTTGGAGCACTGAAGCTTTCTTT. Translated, it gives CASSGGWSTEAFF.